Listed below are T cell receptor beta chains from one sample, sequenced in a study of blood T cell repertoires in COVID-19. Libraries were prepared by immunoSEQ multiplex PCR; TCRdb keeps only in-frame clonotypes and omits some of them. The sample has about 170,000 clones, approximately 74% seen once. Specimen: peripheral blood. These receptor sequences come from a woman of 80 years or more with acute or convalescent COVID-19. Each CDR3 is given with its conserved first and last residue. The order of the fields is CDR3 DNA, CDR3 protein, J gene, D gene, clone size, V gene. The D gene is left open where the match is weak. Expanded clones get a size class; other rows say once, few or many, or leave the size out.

TGTGCCAGTAGTATCGGGGTCGGGGAGCTGTTTTTT,CASSIGVGELFF,TRBJ2-2,-,-,TRBV19
TGTGCCAGCAGTACGGTGTACGAGCAGTACTTC,CASSTVYEQYF,TRBJ2-7,-,-,TRBV12-3/TRBV12-4
TGTGCCAGCAGCCCAGATAGGGGGGGTTTGGAGAATACGCAGTATTTT,CASSPDRGGLENTQYF,TRBJ2-3,-,-,TRBV7-9
TGTGCCTCGCGGAACACTGAAGCTTTCTTT,CASRNTEAFF,TRBJ1-1,-,-,TRBV6-5
TGTGCCAGCAGTGGTGCGGGGGCAGGGTACGAGCAGTACTTC,CASSGAGAGYEQYF,TRBJ2-7,-,-,TRBV28
TGTGCCAGCTCACCAATGCGGCAGGGGGAAAAGGATGAGCAGTTCTTC,CASSPMRQGEKDEQFF,TRBJ2-1,TRBD1,-,TRBV18
TGTGCCAGCAGCTTAGCGTTTCGGGTGAACACTGAAGCTTTCTTT,CASSLAFRVNTEAFF,TRBJ1-1,-,-,TRBV7-9
TGTGCCATCAGTGAAACAGGCAGCTCCTACGAGCAGTACTTC,CAISETGSSYEQYF,TRBJ2-7,-,-,TRBV10-3
TGTGCCAGCAGTGAGGGCGACTATGGCTACACCTTC,CASSEGDYGYTF,TRBJ1-2,-,-,TRBV6-2/TRBV6-3
TGTGCCAGCAACAACAGAGGGATCTACACCTTC,CASNNRGIYTF,TRBJ1-2,-,-,TRBV6-5
TGTGCCAGCAGTTTATTCCGGTTCGGAAGGGGGCGGATTAGCAATCAGCCCCAGCATTTT,CASSLFRFGRGRISNQPQHF,TRBJ1-5,TRBD1,-,TRBV28
TGTGCCAGCAGCCATATAGCGGGAGGTCTCTACGAGCAGTACTTC,CASSHIAGGLYEQYF,TRBJ2-7,TRBD2,-,TRBV3-1/TRBV3-2
TGTGCCAGCAGCCCGTTAGCGGGCTCCTACAATGAGCAGTTCTTC,CASSPLAGSYNEQFF,TRBJ2-1,TRBD2,few,TRBV3-1/TRBV3-2
TGTGCCTGGACCCGGAGGACGGCTAATGAAAAACTGTTTTTT,CAWTRRTANEKLFF,TRBJ1-4,-,-,TRBV30
TGTGCCAGCTCACCAAACCAGGGGGCCCAGTCGTGGCAGTACTTC,CASSPNQGAQSWQYF,TRBJ2-7,TRBD1,-,TRBV18
TGTGCCAGCAGTTACCCCATAGGGAGAGATACGCAGTATTTT,CASSYPIGRDTQYF,TRBJ2-3,-,few,TRBV6-2/TRBV6-3
TGTGCCAGCAGTCCTCACTCCGGGGGCACTGAAGCTTTCTTT,CASSPHSGGTEAFF,TRBJ1-1,-,-,TRBV28
TGTGCCAGCAGTTCACCCGGGAGGGACACCGGGGGGCTGTTTTTT,CASSSPGRDTGGLFF,TRBJ2-2,TRBD2,-,TRBV6-2/TRBV6-3
TGTGCCAGCTCACCTTCTCAGACGGGAGGGCCGGGCTCCTACAATGAGCAGTTCTTC,CASSPSQTGGPGSYNEQFF,TRBJ2-1,TRBD2,-,TRBV18
TGTGCCAGCAGCCAGAGGGACGGTCTAGCGGATAGCTCCTACGAGCAGTACTTC,CASSQRDGLADSSYEQYF,TRBJ2-7,TRBD2,-,TRBV7-2
TGTGCCAGCAAAAGGAGGCCAAAACAAGAGACCCAGTACTTC,CASKRRPKQETQYF,TRBJ2-5,-,-,TRBV28
TGTGCCAGCAGCCCGGGACTTTCCACCGGGGAGCTGTTTTTT,CASSPGLSTGELFF,TRBJ2-2,-,once,TRBV3-1/TRBV3-2
TGCGCCAGCAGAATCGGGACTACTTCCTACGAGCAGTACTTC,CASRIGTTSYEQYF,TRBJ2-7,TRBD2,few,TRBV5-1
TGCGCCAGCAGCTTTCGGACAGGGACTAATGAAAAACTGTTTTTT,CASSFRTGTNEKLFF,TRBJ1-4,TRBD1,-,TRBV5-1
TGTGCCAGCAGCCTTCTCCTAGGCGGGAGAACAGATACGCAGTATTTT,CASSLLLGGRTDTQYF,TRBJ2-3,TRBD2,-,TRBV5-4
TGTGCCAGCAGTTTATTAGGTGAGGACAGCTCCTACGAGCAGTACTTC,CASSLLGEDSSYEQYF,TRBJ2-7,-,-,TRBV28
TGTGCCAGCAGTTCGACAGGGGACAACTATGGCTACACCTTC,CASSSTGDNYGYTF,TRBJ1-2,TRBD1,-,TRBV28
TGTGCCAGCAGACCTAGCGGGAGCTCCTACGAGCAGTACTTC,CASRPSGSSYEQYF,TRBJ2-7,TRBD2,-,TRBV6-2/TRBV6-3
TGTGCCAGCAGCCAAGTTCGCACAGCGGTTAGCACAGATACGCAGTATTTT,CASSQVRTAVSTDTQYF,TRBJ2-3,-,once,TRBV3-1/TRBV3-2
TGTGCCAGCAGCGGTCAGACAGGGGGGATTACTGAAGCTTTCTTT,CASSGQTGGITEAFF,TRBJ1-1,TRBD1,once,TRBV16
TGTGCCACCAGTGATTACAGGGGGCTCGGGGAGACCCAGTACTTC,CATSDYRGLGETQYF,TRBJ2-5,TRBD1,-,TRBV24-1
TGTGCCAGCAGTTCAGCGACTAGCGGGGGCACAGATACGCAGTATTTT,CASSSATSGGTDTQYF,TRBJ2-3,TRBD2,once,TRBV28
TGTGCCAGCAGTCTGAGACAGGGAGTGTTTACGAACACTGAAGCTTTCTTT,CASSLRQGVFTNTEAFF,TRBJ1-1,TRBD1,-,TRBV7-9
TGTGCCAGCAGCCAAGTTCGACGGGACACATATCAGCCCCAGCATTTT,CASSQVRRDTYQPQHF,TRBJ1-5,-,-,TRBV4-2
TGTGCCAGCAGTTCCCACCCGACAGGGCCCTTTAACTATGGCTACACCTTC,CASSSHPTGPFNYGYTF,TRBJ1-2,TRBD1,-,TRBV28
TGTGCCAGCAGTCCGGAACAGGGCACTGAAGCTTTCTTT,CASSPEQGTEAFF,TRBJ1-1,-,few,TRBV6-5
TGTGCTAGTGGGAGACAGGGGGCGGGAAATGAGCAGTTCTTC,CASGRQGAGNEQFF,TRBJ2-1,TRBD1,-,TRBV12-5
TGTGCCAGCTCACCAAGACAGGGGGATAATCAGCCCCAGCATTTT,CASSPRQGDNQPQHF,TRBJ1-5,TRBD1,few,TRBV18
TGTGCCTGGAGCCCGGGGGGGTCCGGGGAAAAACTGTTTTTT,CAWSPGGSGEKLFF,TRBJ1-4,-,-,TRBV30
TGTGCCAGCAGTGACAAGACAGGCGGCTATGGCTACACCTTC,CASSDKTGGYGYTF,TRBJ1-2,-,-,TRBV6-4
TGTGCCAGTAGTATCAATGTAGGGGGCGCTTATCAGCCCCAGCATTTT,CASSINVGGAYQPQHF,TRBJ1-5,TRBD1,-,TRBV19
TGTGCCAGCAGTCTAGTCGGGGGGGCGCCTTATGGCTACACCTTC,CASSLVGGAPYGYTF,TRBJ1-2,-,-,TRBV28
TGTGCCATCAGTGTGGACAGGGGAAGCTACGAGCAGTACTTC,CAISVDRGSYEQYF,TRBJ2-7,TRBD1,-,TRBV10-3
TGCGCCAGCAGCATCGAGACAGGGGCCAATCAGCCCCAGCATTTT,CASSIETGANQPQHF,TRBJ1-5,TRBD1,-,TRBV5-1
TGTGCCAGCAGCCCCACCATGGGCTGGAATACGCAGTATTTT,CASSPTMGWNTQYF,TRBJ2-3,-,-,TRBV9
TGTGCCAGTAGTATTACGCGGAACACTGAAGCTTTCTTT,CASSITRNTEAFF,TRBJ1-1,-,-,TRBV19
TGCGCCAGCAGCCAAACTTGGACAGACAACTATGGCTACACCTTC,CASSQTWTDNYGYTF,TRBJ1-2,-,-,TRBV4-1
TGCGCCAGCAGCCAATCCGAACAGGGGTGGGTTTCACCCCTCCACTTT,CASSQSEQGWVSPLHF,TRBJ1-6,TRBD1,-,TRBV5-1
TGTGCCAGCAGCTGGCAACAGAACTATGGCTACACCTTC,CASSWQQNYGYTF,TRBJ1-2,-,-,TRBV7-8
TGTGCCATCAGGCAGGGACAGGACTCCTACGAGCAGTACTTC,CAIRQGQDSYEQYF,TRBJ2-7,TRBD1,-,TRBV10-3
TGCGCCAGCAGCTTACAGGGGACGGGAAACACCATATATTTT,CASSLQGTGNTIYF,TRBJ1-3,TRBD1,few,TRBV5-1
TGTGCCAGCAGCCCCGTACGGGGACAGGGGGTTTACGAGCAGTACTTC,CASSPVRGQGVYEQYF,TRBJ2-7,TRBD1,-,TRBV3-1/TRBV3-2
TGTGCCAGCAGGATACTAGCGGGAAGCCACAATGAGCAGTTCTTC,CASRILAGSHNEQFF,TRBJ2-1,TRBD2,-,TRBV7-9
TGTGCCAGCAGAACCGGGGGGGGCAATCAGCCCCAGCATTTT,CASRTGGGNQPQHF,TRBJ1-5,-,once,TRBV6-5
TGTGCCACCAGCAGAGTAAGAACTAGCGGGAGGCGGATGGATGAGCAGTTCTTC,CATSRVRTSGRRMDEQFF,TRBJ2-1,TRBD2,-,TRBV15